The text below deals with one TCR beta chain. The data derive from a study of T cell changes during pregnancy in multiple sclerosis. Using immunoSEQ multiplex PCR, the repertoire was profiled, and TCRdb retains in-frame clones only, with some absent. The table lists roughly 110,000 clones, 80% to 95% of them singletons. The CDR3 contains 16 residues. CDR1 is KGHSH and CDR2 is LQKENI in the germline V gene. V shed 3 bases, J shed 0 bases, and the junction held 5 bases outside the gene matches. Specimen: peripheral blood, collected in the third trimester of pregnancy. The chain uses TRBV18 and TRBJ2-3, with 8 bases that match TRBD2. This TCR derives from a female donor in good health, enrolled as a control in a pregnancy study. The CDR3 nucleotides are TGTGCCAGCTCACCCGATAGCGGGATCAGCACAGATACGCAGTATTTT. Translated: CASSPDSGISTDTQYF.